This TCR beta chain was obtained from a study of long-term antiretroviral therapy in people with HIV. From germline, CDR1 is MNHNS and CDR2 SASEGT. The CDR3 covers 13 residues. The V end lost 8 bases, the J end lost 5 bases, and 13 bases lay between the germline ends. The libraries were made with immunoSEQ v3.0 at survey level. The table came from immunoSEQ multiplex PCR; TCRdb's copy has only in-frame clones and leaves some out. The profile shows 20,000 to 25,000 clones, more than 75% of them singletons. The sequence was collected from a woman aged 25-40 years with HIV. The chain employs TRBV6-1 and TRBJ2-1, with D perhaps matching TRBD1 or TRBD2 (5 bases each). Here the sequenced sample was unsorted PBMCs, taken 1.8 years before starting antiretroviral therapy. The CDR3 nucleotides read TGTGCCAGCTTGTCGGGGCCAAACAATGAGCAGTTCTTC. Translation gives CASLSGPNNEQFF.